Below are 27 T cell receptor beta chains sequenced from a single sample in a study of cytomegalovirus exposure and HLA in healthy donors. PCR was performed using 60 Vbeta and 13 Jbeta primers. Only in-frame clones appear in the TCRdb table, and some are missing; sequencing was by immunoSEQ multiplex PCR. The data show 150,000 to 250,000 clones, over 65% seen once. Sequencing input: PBMCs. The receptors derive from a boy aged 2 to 10 in good health and CMV-seronegative.

The chain employs TRBV6-1 and TRBJ1-1; D may be TRBD1 (6 bases). CDR1 and CDR2 (germline): MNHNS, SASEGT. This CDR3 is built from 13 residues. Trimming removed 9 bases from V and 4 bases from J, with 15 bases in between. The CDR3 nucleotides are TGTGCCAGTCTTCCCAGGGGACCCACTGAAGCTTTCTTT. Translated: CASLPRGPTEAFF.

This rearrangement joins TRBV7-8 to TRBJ2-1, with 7 bases lining up with TRBD2. Germline assignment: CDR1 SGHVS and CDR2 FQNEAQ. J lost 6 bases, V lost 7 bases, and 9 bases had no gene match. The CDR3 has 14 amino acids. The CDR3 DNA sequence: TGTGCCAGCACCAAACACGGGAGGACCAATGAGCAGTTCTTC. Translated, it gives CASTKHGRTNEQFF.

Comment on this clone: A junction end diverges from the germline sequence, so it may reflect a read error. The chain recombines TRBV27 with TRBJ1-6; possibly TRBD1 for D (6 bases). There are 16 residues in the CDR3. Germline V gene data show CDR1 as MNHEY and CDR2 as SMNVEV (reference sequence). The CDR3 bases are TGTGCCAGTCAAGAAACAGGGAACTCCTATAGTTCACCCCTCCACTTT. Translating gives CASQETGNSYSSPLHF.

The V call is TRBV5-8, the J call TRBJ2-1, with a tentative D call TRBD1 (6 bases). Trimming pared 2 bases from V and 3 bases from J, leaving 15 bases between. This CDR3 is 16 amino acids long. Germline values: CDR1 SGHTS, CDR2 YDEGEE. The CDR3 protein is CASSFGAGELYNEQFF. The CDR3 DNA follows: TGTGCCAGCAGCTTCGGAGCAGGGGAACTCTACAATGAGCAGTTCTTC.

This clone appeared once. This chain uses TRBV5-1 with TRBJ2-2, with D possibly matching TRBD1 (6 bases). The CDR3 totals 16 residues. V lost 3 bases to trimming and J lost 7 bases, with 19 bases between them. Germline V gene data show CDR1 as SGHRS and CDR2 as YFSETQ. The CDR3 protein is CASSSRRIQGFGELFF. In nucleotides, the CDR3 is TGCGCCAGCAGCTCCAGGAGGATACAGGGTTTCGGGGAGCTGTTTTTT.

The chain combines TRBV14 with TRBJ2-5; D gene uncertain. The V end was cut by 0 bases, the J end by 1 base, with 3 bases between. There are 13 residues in the CDR3. Germline CDR1 reads SGHDN; CDR2 reads FVKESK. CDR3 sequence (DNA): TGTGCCAGCAGCCAAGACCGCCAAGAGACCCAGTACTTC. Residues: CASSQDRQETQYF.

CDR3 residues: CTSSPTGGRGYTF. The CDR3 DNA is TGCACCAGCAGCCCGACAGGGGGCCGCGGCTACACCTTC. The rearrangement joins TRBV1 to TRBJ1-2; TRBD1, the table's D call, lacks a check against the DNA. TRBV1 is annotated as a pseudogene. CDR3 size: 13 residues.

This sequence joins TRBV10-3 and TRBJ1-1, with 9 bases that match TRBD1. Germline V gives CDR1 ENHRY, CDR2 SYGVKD. V dropped 3 bases and J dropped 10; count of bases not matched to a gene: 6. CDR3 length equals 13 residues. CDR3 sequence (DNA): TGTGCCATCAGTGACCGGGACAGGGTAGGAGCTTTCTTT. Translated, it gives CAISDRDRVGAFF.

This clone was picked up a small number of times. This chain joins TRBV7-2 and TRBJ2-1; 8 bases map to TRBD2. This CDR3 comprises 15 residues. After removal of 6 bases from V and 2 bases from J, the junction contained 6 bases not matched to a gene. CDR1 and CDR2 from the germline V gene are SGHTA and FQGNSA. CDR3 amino acids: CASRFGGAAYNEQFF. The CDR3 region has the DNA TGTGCCAGCAGATTCGGGGGGGCGGCCTACAATGAGCAGTTCTTC.

The chain recombines TRBV7-9 with TRBJ1-4, with 9 bases fitting TRBD1. Germline trimming cut 1 base from V and 3 bases from J; bases unmatched to any gene: 6. The germline gives CDR1 SEHNR, CDR2 FQNEAQ (reference sequence). The length of the CDR3 is 17 residues. In DNA form, the CDR3 reads TGTGCCAGCAGCTTAGGTACAGGGGGCGAGGCTAATGAAAAACTGTTTTTT. This encodes CASSLGTGGEANEKLFF.

The chain has TRBV4-3 and TRBJ1-1, with TRBD1 matching over 7 bases. CDR1 LGHNA and CDR2 YSLEER come from the germline V gene. There are 13 residues in the CDR3. With 5 bases clipped from V and 6 bases from J, the junction kept 6 bases outside the gene matches. CDR3 loop: CASSVGGGSEAFF. CDR3 DNA: TGCGCCAGCAGCGTAGGAGGGGGCTCTGAAGCTTTCTTT.

This clone was found once. The rearrangement joins TRBV5-4 to TRBJ1-6, with D maybe TRBD1 (6 bases). The CDR3 runs 14 residues. V was pared by 7 bases and J by 4 bases, with 12 bases between. Germline V gene lookup returns CDR1 SGHNT and CDR2 YYREEE (reference sequence). The CDR3 here is CASHQTGYNSPLHF. The DNA for the CDR3 is TGTGCCAGCCACCAGACAGGTTATAATTCACCCCTCCACTTT.

V is TRBV25-1 and J is TRBJ2-7; 8 nucleotides match TRBD2. CDR3 length: 15 amino acids. J was trimmed by 1 base and V by 6 bases; bases with no gene match: 8. The germline V gene has CDR1 MGHDK and CDR2 SYGVNS. This CDR3 is CASSYPGTRSYEQYF. The DNA for the CDR3 is TGTGCCAGCAGCTATCCCGGGACTAGATCCTACGAGCAGTACTTC.

This chain joins TRBV7-2 and TRBJ1-4, with a weak D call TRBD1 (5 bases). This CDR3 is built from 15 residues. Trimming shortened V by 8 bases and J by 0 bases, and 13 bases separated the two germline ends. The germline CDR1 and CDR2 sequences are SGHTA and FQGNSA. The CDR3 spells CASGRQSATNEKLFF. The CDR3, as DNA: TGTGCCAGCGGCCGACAGTCTGCAACTAATGAAAAACTGTTTTTT. The full variable domain, completed using reference TRBV7-2 and TRBJ1-4, is GAGVSQSPSNKVTEKGKDVELRCDPISGHTALYWYRQSLGQGLEFLIYFQGNSAPDKSGLPSDRFSAERTGGSVSTLTIQRTQQEDSAVYLCASGRQSATNEKLFFGSGTQLSVL.

The V gene is TRBV6-5, the J gene TRBJ2-1; TRBD2 matches 11 bases. CDR1 is MNHEY, CDR2 SVGAGI, per germline. The CDR3 sequence is 15 residues long. With V trimmed by 7 bases and J by 7 bases, 9 bases remained unmatched. Here the CDR3 reads CASTKLSGGANEQFF. DNA of the CDR3: TGTGCCAGCACCAAACTTAGCGGGGGGGCAAATGAGCAGTTCTTC.

There are a few counts of this clone. The CDR3 spells CASRQGLAATYEQYF. The CDR3 nucleotides read TGTGCCAGCAGACAAGGACTAGCGGCGACCTACGAGCAGTACTTC. The V and J genes are TRBV6-6 and TRBJ2-7; 10 nucleotides align to TRBD2. Per the germline V gene, CDR1 is MNHNY and CDR2 is SVGAGI (reference sequence). V trimming: 6 bases; J trimming: 2 bases; junction bases outside the gene matches: 7. This CDR3 spans 15 amino acids.

The chain uses TRBV4-2 and TRBJ1-2; D perhaps matches TRBD1 (5 bases). V lost 3 bases and J 3 bases, leaving 14 bases between the germline ends. The CDR3 totals 15 residues. Per germline, CDR1 LGHNA and CDR2 YNFKEQ. The CDR3 coding sequence is TGTGCCAGCAGCCAGAGGTCGACAGCCGACTATGGCTACACCTTC. Its translation: CASSQRSTADYGYTF.

V usage is TRBV6-1 and J usage is TRBJ2-3; a possible D gene is TRBD2 (6 bases). The CDR3 loop spans 16 amino acids. Germline values: CDR1 MNHNS, CDR2 SASEGT. Trimming stripped 3 bases from V and 4 bases from J, with 17 bases between. The CDR3 spells CASSENVGRSADTQYF. CDR3 nucleotides: TGTGCCAGCAGTGAGAATGTGGGGAGGAGCGCAGATACGCAGTATTTT.

The CDR3 DNA sequence: TGTGCCAGCAGCTTCGGACTACCCCTAGAGCAGTTCTTC. It specifies CASSFGLPLEQFF. The chain carries TRBV7-2 and TRBJ2-1; D may be TRBD2 (6 bases). This CDR3 is 13 amino acids long. Germline V gene lookup returns CDR1 SGHTA and CDR2 FQGNSA. The germline V and J ends were trimmed by 3 bases and 10 bases, with 13 bases remaining between them.

The chain joins TRBV5-5 to TRBJ2-1; possibly TRBD2 for D (6 bases). The germline CDR1 and CDR2 sequences are SGHKS and YYEKEE (reference sequence). V lost 2 bases, J lost 7 bases, and 7 bases lay in between. CDR3 length: 12 residues. The CDR3 loop is CASSLAGNEQFF. The CDR3 DNA follows: TGTGCCAGCAGCTTAGCGGGTAATGAGCAGTTCTTC.

V usage is TRBV29-1 and J usage is TRBJ2-1, with D unclear. Germline values: CDR1 SQVTM, CDR2 ANQGSEA. The CDR3 consists of 10 residues. Trimming took off 3 bases at V and 6 bases at J, with 3 bases between the two ends. The CDR3 here is CSVEANEQFF. Written as DNA, the CDR3 is TGCAGCGTTGAGGCCAATGAGCAGTTCTTC.

In this sample, this clone turned up a few times. The J gene is TRBJ2-6, the V gene TRBV7-9; D is undetermined. V lost 5 bases and J lost 2, with 7 bases in between. CDR1 and CDR2 from the germline V gene are SEHNR and FQNEAQ (reference sequence). The CDR3 totals 14 residues. The CDR3, as DNA: TGTGCCAGCAGCCCCTCCCCTGGGGCCAACGTCCTGACTTTC. Amino acids: CASSPSPGANVLTF. Full variable domain (missing parts from reference TRBV7-9 and TRBJ2-6): DTGVSQNPRHKITKRGQNVTFRCDPISEHNRLYWYRQTLGQGPEFLTYFQNEAQLEKSRLLSDRFSAERPKGSFSTLEIQRTEQGDSAMYLCASSPSPGANVLTFGAGSRLTVL.

Comments on this clone: The sample contains more than one DNA sequence encoding this CDR3. The chain recombines TRBV9 with TRBJ2-5; D might be TRBD2 (5 bases). Per germline, CDR1 SGDLS and CDR2 YYNGEE. The CDR3 contains 14 residues. Trimming removed 0 bases at V and 2 bases at J, with 8 bases between. The CDR3 loop is CASSVGGLQETQYF. CDR3 coding DNA: TGTGCCAGCAGCGTAGGCGGACTTCAAGAGACCCAGTACTTC.

The gene calls are TRBV5-6 and TRBJ2-3; 11 bases align to TRBD2. This CDR3 is 17 amino acids long. From germline, CDR1 is SGHDT and CDR2 YYEEEE. V was clipped by 4 bases and J by 0 bases; unmatched bases: 7. CDR3 sequence: CASSPLTSGTSTDTQYF. The CDR3 DNA follows: TGTGCCAGCAGCCCCCTGACTAGCGGGACGAGCACAGATACGCAGTATTTT.

This CDR3 is CASTPASSGANVLTF. As DNA, the CDR3 is TGTGCCAGTACCCCCGCGAGTTCTGGGGCCAACGTCCTGACTTTC. V usage is TRBV19 and J usage is TRBJ2-6; D not certain. Germline CDR1 and CDR2: LNHDA and SQIVND (reference sequence). V shed 7 bases and J shed 1 base, with 11 bases lying between them. This CDR3 has 15 residues.

The genes are TRBV5-8 and TRBJ1-6; D might be TRBD1 (5 bases). In germline, CDR1 is SGHTS, CDR2 YDEGEE. The CDR3 has 14 amino acids. The V end was cut by 0 bases, the J end by 8 bases, with 9 bases between. In DNA, the CDR3 is TGTGCCAGCAGCTTGGAAGGGGATTATTCACCCCTCCACTTT. Residues: CASSLEGDYSPLHF.

The chain employs TRBV2 and TRBJ2-1; 9 positions match TRBD1. Trimming took 7 bases from V and 8 from J; bases not matched to a gene: 12. The CDR3 contains 15 residues. Per the germline V gene, CDR1 is SNHLY and CDR2 is FYNNEI. The DNA of the CDR3 is TGTGCCAGCACCTTCCCGGGACAGGGATTGGATGAGCAGTTCTTC. It yields the protein CASTFPGQGLDEQFF.